This T cell receptor (beta chain) was sequenced in a study of T cell changes during pregnancy in multiple sclerosis. This clone was counted a single time. Germline CDR1 and CDR2: MRHNA and SNTAGT. This CDR3 is built from 16 residues. V was clipped by 1 base and J by 6 bases; unmatched bases: 3. Method: immunoSEQ multiplex PCR; TCRdb's copy keeps in-frame clones and lacks some. Altogether approximately 10,000 clones are present, over 80% being singletons, with the ten largest covering around a sixth. The chain carries TRBV6-4 and TRBJ2-2; TRBD2 aligns across 12 bases. The sample here was CD8+ T cells from peripheral blood mononuclear cells, taken in the third trimester of pregnancy. This clonotype was obtained from a female donor in good health, enrolled as a control in a pregnancy study. The CDR3 DNA reads as TGTGCCAGCAGTGACTTGACTAGCGGGGGCCCCGGGGAGCTGTTTTTT. Its protein is CASSDLTSGGPGELFF.